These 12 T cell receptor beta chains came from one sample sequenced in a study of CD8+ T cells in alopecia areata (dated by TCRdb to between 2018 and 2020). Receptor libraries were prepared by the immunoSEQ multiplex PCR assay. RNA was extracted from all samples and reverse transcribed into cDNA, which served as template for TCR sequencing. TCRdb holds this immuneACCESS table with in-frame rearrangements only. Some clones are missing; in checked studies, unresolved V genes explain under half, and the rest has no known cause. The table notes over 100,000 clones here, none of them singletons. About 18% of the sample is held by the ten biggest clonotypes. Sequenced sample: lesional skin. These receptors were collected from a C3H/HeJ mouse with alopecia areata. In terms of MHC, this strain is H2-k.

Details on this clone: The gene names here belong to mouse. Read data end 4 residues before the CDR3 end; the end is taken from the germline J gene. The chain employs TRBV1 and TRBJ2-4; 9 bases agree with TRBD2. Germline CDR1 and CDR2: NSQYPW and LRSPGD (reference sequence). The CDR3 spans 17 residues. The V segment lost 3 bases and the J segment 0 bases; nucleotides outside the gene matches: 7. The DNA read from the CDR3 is TGCACCTGCAGTGCTCCCGGGACTGGGCCTAGTCAAAAC. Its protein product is CTCSAPGTGPSQN. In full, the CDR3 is CTCSAPGTGPSQNTLYF.

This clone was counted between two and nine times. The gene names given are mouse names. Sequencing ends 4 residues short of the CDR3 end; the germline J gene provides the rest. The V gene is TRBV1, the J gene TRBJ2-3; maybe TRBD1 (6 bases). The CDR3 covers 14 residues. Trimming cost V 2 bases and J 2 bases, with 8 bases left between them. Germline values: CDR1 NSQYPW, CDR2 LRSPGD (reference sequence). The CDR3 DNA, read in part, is TGCACCTGCAGTGCATCAGGGGTTGCAGAA. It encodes CTCSASGVAE. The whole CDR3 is CTCSASGVAETLYF.

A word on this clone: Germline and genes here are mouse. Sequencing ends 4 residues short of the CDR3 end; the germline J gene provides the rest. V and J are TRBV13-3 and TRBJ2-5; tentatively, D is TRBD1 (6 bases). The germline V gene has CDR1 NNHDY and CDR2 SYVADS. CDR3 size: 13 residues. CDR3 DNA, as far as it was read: TGTGCCAGCAGTGAGCAGGGGAGAGAC. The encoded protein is CASSEQGRD. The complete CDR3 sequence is CASSEQGRDTQYF. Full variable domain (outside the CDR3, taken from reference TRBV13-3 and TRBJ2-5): EAAVTQSPRSKVAVTGGKVTLSCHQTNNHDYMYWYRQDTGHGLRLIHYSYVADSTEKGDIPDGYKASRPSQENFSLILELASLSQTAVYFCASSEQGRDTQYFGPGTRLLVL.

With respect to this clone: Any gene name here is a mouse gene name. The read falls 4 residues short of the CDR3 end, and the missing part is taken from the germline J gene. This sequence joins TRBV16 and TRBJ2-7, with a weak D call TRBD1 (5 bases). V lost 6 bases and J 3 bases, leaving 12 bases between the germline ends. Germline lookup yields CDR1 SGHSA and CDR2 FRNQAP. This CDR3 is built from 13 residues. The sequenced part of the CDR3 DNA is TGTGCAAGCAGTTACCAGGGAATCTAT. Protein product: CASSYQGIY. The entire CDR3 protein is CASSYQGIYEQYF.

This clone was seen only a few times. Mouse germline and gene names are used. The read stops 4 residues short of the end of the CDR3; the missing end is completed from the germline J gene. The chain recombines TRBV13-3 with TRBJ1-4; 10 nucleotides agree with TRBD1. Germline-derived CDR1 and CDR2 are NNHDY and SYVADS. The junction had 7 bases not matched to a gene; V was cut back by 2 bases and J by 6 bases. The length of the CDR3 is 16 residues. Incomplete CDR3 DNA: TGTGCCAGCAGTGACGACAGGGGGCTGAGAGACGAA. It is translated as CASSDDRGLRDE. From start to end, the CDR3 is CASSDDRGLRDERLFF.

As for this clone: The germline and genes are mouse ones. This CDR3 is CASSDELGHSNERLFF. CDR3 DNA (partial): TGTGCCAGCAGTGATGAATTGGGACACTCCAACGAA. V usage is TRBV13-1 and J usage is TRBJ1-4; tentatively, D is TRBD1 (6 bases). The DNA ends 4 residues before the CDR3 does, and the rest of the CDR3 is filled in from the germline J gene. Germline assignment: CDR1 NSHNY and CDR2 SYGAGN. The CDR3 spans 16 residues. The V gene lost 0 bases and the J gene lost 2 bases, with 11 bases spanning the gap.

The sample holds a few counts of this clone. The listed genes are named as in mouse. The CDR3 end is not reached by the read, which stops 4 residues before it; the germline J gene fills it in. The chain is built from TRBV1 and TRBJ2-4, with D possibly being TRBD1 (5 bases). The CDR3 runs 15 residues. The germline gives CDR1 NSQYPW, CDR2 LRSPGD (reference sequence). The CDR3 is CTCSADIAGKNTLYF. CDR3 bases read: TGCACCTGCAGTGCAGATATCGCAGGGAAAAAC.

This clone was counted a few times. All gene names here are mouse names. CDR3 DNA, as far as it was read: TGTGCCAGCAGCTACATCCCGACATTCTATGCT. Amino acid sequence: CASSYIPTFYA. The CDR3 as a whole reads CASSYIPTFYAEQFF. The rearrangement joins TRBV19 to TRBJ2-1; no firm D call. The sequence runs out 4 residues before the end of the CDR3; the remainder is reconstructed from the germline J gene. Germline values: CDR1 FNHDT, CDR2 SITEND (reference sequence). The CDR3 length is 15 residues. Trimming removed 5 bases at V and 3 bases at J, with 15 bases between.

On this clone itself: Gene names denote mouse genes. The CDR3 bases that were read are TGTGCCAGCAGTGAGCGGCAGGGGGCCGGG. Protein sequence: CASSERQGAG. The full CDR3 is CASSERQGAGQLYF. The V call is TRBV13-3, the J call TRBJ2-2; 7 nucleotides align to TRBD1. The read ends 4 residues before the CDR3 terminus; that terminus is restored from the germline J gene. With 2 bases clipped from V and 6 bases from J, the junction kept 4 bases outside the gene matches. The germline CDR1 and CDR2 sequences are NNHDY and SYVADS. CDR3 length: 14 residues. The full variable domain, in which reference TRBV13-3 and TRBJ2-2 provide the parts outside the CDR3, is EAAVTQSPRSKVAVTGGKVTLSCHQTNNHDYMYWYRQDTGHGLRLIHYSYVADSTEKGDIPDGYKASRPSQENFSLILELASLSQTAVYFCASSERQGAGQLYFGEGSKLTVL.

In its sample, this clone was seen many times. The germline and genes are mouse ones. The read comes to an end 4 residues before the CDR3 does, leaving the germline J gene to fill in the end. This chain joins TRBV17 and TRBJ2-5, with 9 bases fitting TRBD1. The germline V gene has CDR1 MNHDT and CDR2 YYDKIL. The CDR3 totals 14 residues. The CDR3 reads CASSRGTGVDTQYF. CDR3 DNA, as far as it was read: TGTGCTAGCAGTAGAGGGACAGGGGTGGAC. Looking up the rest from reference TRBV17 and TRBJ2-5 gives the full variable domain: DTTVKQNPRYKLARVGKPVNLICSQTMNHDTMYWYQKKPNQAPKLLLFYYDKILNREADTFEKFQSSRPNNSFCSLYIGSAGLEYSAMYLCASSRGTGVDTQYFGPGTRLLVL.

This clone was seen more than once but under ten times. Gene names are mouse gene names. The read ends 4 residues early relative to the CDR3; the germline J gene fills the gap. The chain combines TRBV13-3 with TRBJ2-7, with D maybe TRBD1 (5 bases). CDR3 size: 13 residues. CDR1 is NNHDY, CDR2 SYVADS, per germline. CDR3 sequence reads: CASRGGQKYEQYF. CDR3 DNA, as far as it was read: TGTGCCAGCAGGGGTGGACAAAAATAT.

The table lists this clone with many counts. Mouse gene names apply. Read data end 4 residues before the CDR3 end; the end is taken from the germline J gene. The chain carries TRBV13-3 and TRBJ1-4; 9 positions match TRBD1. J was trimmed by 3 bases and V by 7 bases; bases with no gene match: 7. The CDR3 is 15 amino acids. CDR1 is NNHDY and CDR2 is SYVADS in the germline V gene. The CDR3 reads CASRGTGGANERLFF. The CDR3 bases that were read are TGTGCCAGCCGGGGAACAGGGGGCGCCAACGAA.